The 23 T cell receptor beta chains in this list originate from one sample, sequenced in a study of blood T cell repertoires in COVID-19. The table came from immunoSEQ multiplex PCR; TCRdb's copy has only in-frame clones and leaves some out. The sample consists of 190,000 or so clones, less than 85% of them appearing once. The sample consisted of PBMCs or T cells enriched from blood (not recorded which). The receptors were gathered from a man aged 40-55 years who had recovered from COVID-19.

This clone showed up just once. The chain has TRBV5-8 and TRBJ2-7, with D possibly matching TRBD1 (6 bases). CDR1 SGHTS and CDR2 YDEGEE come from the germline V gene. The CDR3 runs 14 residues. Trimming took 4 bases from V and 2 from J, leaving 13 bases between them. For the CDR3, the DNA is TGTGCCAGCAGCCGGGACATCATTACCTACGAGCAGTACTTC. Translated: CASSRDIITYEQYF.

This sequence joins TRBV6-2 or TRBV6-3 and TRBJ1-5; possible D gene TRBD1, 6 bases. The ends were cut back, 6 bases at V and 11 bases at J, with 20 bases in the middle. This CDR3 has 14 amino acids. CDR1 and CDR2 from the germline V gene are MNHEY and SVGEGT. The CDR3 coding sequence is TGTGCCAGCAGCCCCTATTCGGGGGGCCGGGCCCAGCATTTT. This encodes CASSPYSGGRAQHF.

This clone turned up a few times. The genes are TRBV10-3 and TRBJ1-1; D uncertain. The CDR3 spans 14 residues. CDR1 ENHRY and CDR2 SYGVKD come from the germline V gene. V lost 2 bases and J 2 bases, leaving 9 bases between the germline ends. DNA for the CDR3: TGTGCCATCAGTGAGGGTGGGAGTAACACTGAAGCTTTCTTT. This codes for CAISEGGSNTEAFF.

The chain uses TRBV19 and TRBJ2-7, with TRBD1 matching over 10 bases. The junction had 5 bases not matched to a gene; V was cut back by 2 bases and J by 4 bases. CDR3 length equals 15 residues. Germline lookup yields CDR1 LNHDA and CDR2 SQIVND (reference sequence). The CDR3 bases are TGTGCCAGTAGTATAACGACAGGGGGCTTTTACGAGCAGTACTTC. Translated: CASSITTGGFYEQYF. Variable domain in full (rest from reference TRBV19 and TRBJ2-7): DGGITQSPKYLFRKEGQNVTLSCEQNLNHDAMYWYRQDPGQGLRLIYYSQIVNDFQKGDIAEGYSVSREKKESFPLTVTSAQKNPTAFYLCASSITTGGFYEQYFGPGTRLTVT.

This chain links TRBV5-1 with TRBJ1-2, with D possibly TRBD1 on 5 matching bases. Trimming removed 0 bases at V and 4 bases at J, with 16 bases between. This CDR3 is built from 16 residues. Germline V CDR1 and CDR2: SGHRS, YFSETQ. This CDR3 is CASSLAGGRVAYGYTF. The CDR3 nucleotides read TGCGCCAGCAGCTTGGCCGGCGGCAGGGTTGCCTATGGCTACACCTTC.

The chain carries TRBV5-1 and TRBJ2-1; tentative D call: TRBD2 (6 bases). Germline CDR1 and CDR2: SGHRS and YFSETQ. The V end was cut by 4 bases, the J end by 2 bases, with 19 bases between. This CDR3 has 17 amino acids. CDR3: CASSLASPGRTYNEQFF. The CDR3 DNA sequence: TGCGCCAGCAGCCTCGCTTCACCCGGGAGAACCTACAATGAGCAGTTCTTC.

J is TRBJ1-2 and V is TRBV6-6; the match to TRBD1 covers 8 bases. From germline, CDR1 is MNHNY and CDR2 SVGAGI (reference sequence). The CDR3 has 13 residues. V lost 6 bases to trimming and J lost 5 bases; unmatched junction nucleotides: 5. The CDR3 protein is CASSPDRGYGYTF. The CDR3 DNA sequence: TGTGCCAGCAGCCCCGACAGGGGATATGGCTACACCTTC.

In this sample, this clone turned up a few times. J is TRBJ2-7 and V is TRBV24-1, with a tentative D call TRBD2 (5 bases). The V gene's germline CDR1 is KGHDR and CDR2 SFDVKD. This CDR3 has 14 amino acids. Trimming left V 6 bases short and J 4 bases short, with 15 bases between. This CDR3 is CATSSGLSEYEQYF. The CDR3 region has the DNA TGTGCCACCAGTTCGGGGTTATCAGAGTACGAGCAGTACTTC.

The rearrangement links TRBV4-1 to TRBJ2-1; 7 nucleotides line up with TRBD1. V shed 1 base and J 7 bases; nucleotides not matched to a gene: 10. The germline gives CDR1 MGHRA, CDR2 YSYEKL. The CDR3 has 16 amino acids. This chain's CDR3 is CASSQGGRGWGNEQFF. Here the CDR3 DNA reads TGCGCCAGCAGCCAAGGGGGCAGGGGGTGGGGGAATGAGCAGTTCTTC.

The CDR3 loop is CASSLAAAGLDEQYF. CDR3 nucleotides: TGTGCCAGCAGCTTAGCGGCTGCAGGGCTGGACGAGCAGTACTTC. This chain links TRBV7-2 with TRBJ2-7, with a weak D call TRBD1 (5 bases). V gave up 0 bases and J gave up 5 bases, with 14 bases separating them. The CDR3 is made up of 15 amino acids. Per the germline V gene, CDR1 is SGHTA and CDR2 is FQGNSA.

The genes are TRBV6-4 and TRBJ2-1; a possible D gene is TRBD2 (6 bases). Trimming stripped 0 bases from V and 9 bases from J, with 9 bases between. The CDR3 runs 13 residues. Germline loops: CDR1 MRHNA, CDR2 SNTAGT. CDR3 DNA sequence: TGTGCCAGCAGTGACTCGGGACTCTCTGAGCAGTTCTTC. Residues: CASSDSGLSEQFF.

This clone was detected only once. This chain links TRBV5-1 with TRBJ2-7, with D hard to call. This CDR3 has 15 amino acids. V was pared by 0 bases and J by 2 bases, with 12 bases between. Germline V lookup: CDR1 SGHRS, CDR2 YFSETQ. The chain's CDR3 is CASSLELSSAYEQYF. In DNA form, the CDR3 reads TGCGCCAGCAGCTTGGAGTTATCGTCGGCCTACGAGCAGTACTTC.

This chain uses TRBV7-9 with TRBJ2-2; the D is unclear. The CDR3 is 13 residues long. In germline, CDR1 is SEHNR, CDR2 FQNEAQ (reference sequence). V gave up 1 base and J gave up 5 bases, with 5 bases separating them. CDR3 residues: CASSLGQTGELFF. The CDR3 region has the DNA TGTGCCAGCAGCTTAGGGCAGACCGGGGAGCTGTTTTTT.

This chain uses TRBV6-5 with TRBJ1-2; 9 bases align to TRBD1. The CDR3 sequence is 15 residues long. V gave up 5 bases and J gave up 6 bases; unmatched junction bases: 10. CDR1 and CDR2 (germline): MNHEY, SVGAGI. CDR3 amino acids: CASSLQGANRDGYTF. The CDR3, as DNA: TGTGCCAGCAGTCTACAGGGGGCGAACCGCGATGGCTACACCTTC.

The chain joins TRBV5-1 to TRBJ2-1; D might be TRBD2 (6 bases). Germline lookup yields CDR1 SGHRS and CDR2 YFSETQ. The CDR3 runs to 16 residues. Trimming took 0 bases from V and 7 from J, leaving 17 bases between them. This CDR3 is CASSLAVTSGGNEQFF. The CDR3 DNA is TGCGCCAGCAGCTTGGCCGTGACTAGTGGAGGTAATGAGCAGTTCTTC.

This clone was picked up a small number of times. This chain links TRBV6-2 or TRBV6-3 with TRBJ2-3; TRBD2 matches at 11 bases. After removal of 5 bases from V and 4 bases from J, the junction contained 5 bases not matched to a gene. CDR3 size: 15 residues. Germline values: CDR1 MNHEY, CDR2 SVGEGT. Here the CDR3 reads CASSQTLAGADTQYF. The CDR3 DNA reads TGTGCCAGCAGTCAAACACTAGCGGGGGCAGATACGCAGTATTTT.

This clone was seen only once. V gene TRBV7-9 combines with J gene TRBJ2-2; D is perhaps TRBD1 (5 bases). Trimming took 1 base from V and 4 from J, leaving 7 bases between them. Per germline, CDR1 SEHNR and CDR2 FQNEAQ (reference sequence). This CDR3 is built from 14 residues. CDR3 sequence reads: CASSLDTGTGELFF. CDR3 in DNA: TGTGCCAGCAGCTTAGATACAGGCACCGGGGAGCTGTTTTTT.

This clone has just one count. The J gene is TRBJ2-1, the V gene TRBV25-1; D uncertain. The germline V and J ends were trimmed by 5 bases and 6 bases, with 5 bases remaining between them. Germline assignment: CDR1 MGHDK and CDR2 SYGVNS. The CDR3 spans 11 residues. The CDR3 loop is CASSLSNEQFF. The CDR3 DNA follows: TGTGCCAGCAGTTTGAGCAATGAGCAGTTCTTC.

The gene calls are TRBV3-1 (or the pseudogene TRBV3-2) and TRBJ2-7, with D perhaps TRBD2 (5 bases). The germline V and J ends were trimmed by 4 bases and 4 bases, with 11 bases remaining between them. Germline V gives CDR1 LGHDT, CDR2 YNNKEL (reference sequence). The CDR3 is made up of 13 amino acids. CDR3 loop: CASSRDLAYEQYF. DNA of the CDR3: TGTGCCAGCAGCCGAGACCTAGCTTACGAGCAGTACTTC.

This chain links TRBV10-3 with TRBJ2-3, with 15 bases fitting TRBD2. The CDR3 extends over 15 amino acids. Trimming at V came to 10 bases and at J to 2 bases, leaving 4 bases not matched to a gene. Germline assignment: CDR1 ENHRY and CDR2 SYGVKD. CDR3 protein: CATGLAGGDTDTQYF. The CDR3 DNA is TGTGCCACGGGACTAGCGGGAGGTGACACAGATACGCAGTATTTT.

V is TRBV15 and J is TRBJ1-1; D remains ambiguous. Between the trimmed V and J ends, which lost 0 bases and 1 base, there was a span of 12 bases. The V gene's germline CDR1 is LNHNV and CDR2 YYDKDF (reference sequence). This CDR3 spans 16 amino acids. The chain's CDR3 is CATSRDSQVWNTEAFF. The CDR3 region has the DNA TGTGCCACCAGCAGAGATAGTCAGGTGTGGAACACTGAAGCTTTCTTT.

The rearrangement links TRBV6-5 to TRBJ2-1; 8 bases line up with TRBD2. The germline V gene has CDR1 MNHEY and CDR2 SVGAGI. The length of the CDR3 is 15 residues. The trim removed 9 bases at V and 2 bases at J, leaving 9 bases unmatched. The CDR3 region is CARVSGGPAYNEQFF. The DNA of the CDR3 is TGTGCCAGGGTATCGGGAGGGCCGGCCTACAATGAGCAGTTCTTC.

V and J are TRBV7-3 and TRBJ1-5; maybe TRBD1 (6 bases). Trimming took 7 bases from V and 2 from J, leaving 21 bases between them. This CDR3 region has 17 residues. Germline V CDR1 and CDR2: SGHTA, FQGTGA. The CDR3 region has the DNA TGTGCCAGCAATCAGGGGCGCGAGATATCGGGCAATCAGCCCCAGCATTTT. It codes for CASNQGREISGNQPQHF.